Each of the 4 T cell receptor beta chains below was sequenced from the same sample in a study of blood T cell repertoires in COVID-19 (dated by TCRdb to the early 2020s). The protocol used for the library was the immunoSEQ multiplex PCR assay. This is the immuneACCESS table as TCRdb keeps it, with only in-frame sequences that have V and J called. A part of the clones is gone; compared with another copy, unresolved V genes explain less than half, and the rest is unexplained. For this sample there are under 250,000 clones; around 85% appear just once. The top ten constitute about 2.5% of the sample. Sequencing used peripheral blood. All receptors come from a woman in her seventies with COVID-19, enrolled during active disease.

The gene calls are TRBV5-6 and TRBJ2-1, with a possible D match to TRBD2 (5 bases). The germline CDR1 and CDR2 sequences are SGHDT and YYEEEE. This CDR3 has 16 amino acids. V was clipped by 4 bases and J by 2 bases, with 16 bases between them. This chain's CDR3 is CASSDGLGRTYNEQFF. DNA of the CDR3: TGTGCCAGCAGCGATGGACTGGGAAGAACCTACAATGAGCAGTTCTTC.

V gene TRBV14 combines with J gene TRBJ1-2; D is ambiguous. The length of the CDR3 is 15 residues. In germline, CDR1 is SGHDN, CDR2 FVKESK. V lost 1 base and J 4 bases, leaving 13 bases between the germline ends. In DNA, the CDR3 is TGTGCCAGCAGCCAAGTTTCCGGGTTGGGCTATGGCTACACCTTC. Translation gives CASSQVSGLGYGYTF.

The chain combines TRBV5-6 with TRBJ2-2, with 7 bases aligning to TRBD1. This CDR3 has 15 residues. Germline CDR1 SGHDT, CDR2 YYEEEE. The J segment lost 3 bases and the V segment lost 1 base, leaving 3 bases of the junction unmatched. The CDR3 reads CASSLLTGHTGELFF. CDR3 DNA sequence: TGTGCCAGCAGCTTGTTGACAGGGCACACCGGGGAGCTGTTTTTT.

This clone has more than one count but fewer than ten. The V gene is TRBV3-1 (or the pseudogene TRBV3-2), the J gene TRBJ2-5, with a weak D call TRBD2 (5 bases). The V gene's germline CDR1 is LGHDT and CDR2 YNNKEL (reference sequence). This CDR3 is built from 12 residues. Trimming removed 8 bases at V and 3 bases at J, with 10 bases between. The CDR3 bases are TGTGCCAGCGGGCGGGCAGAAGAGACCCAGTACTTC. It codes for CASGRAEETQYF.